This T cell receptor (beta chain) was recorded in a study of patients and donors after allogeneic stem cell transplantation. The germline V and J ends were trimmed by 0 bases and 2 bases, with 14 bases remaining between them. Germline CDR1 reads DFQATT; CDR2 reads SNEGSKA (reference sequence). CDR3 length: 15 amino acids. This clonotype was counted ten times or more. MiXCR was run by TCRdb on the RT-PCR reads, yielding one entry per CDR3 protein. The sample has hundreds of thousands of distinct CDR3 sequences; 16% are singletons. Sequencing was carried out using blood, either unsorted or a sorted T cell fraction (not recorded which). This TCR derives from a human donor who was either an allogeneic HSCT recipient or a stem cell or donor lymphocyte infusion donor (not recorded which). It is not recorded whose cells these are; they may come from a transplant donor. The chain employs TRBV20-1 and TRBJ2-7; D is possibly TRBD1 or TRBD2 (5 bases each). CDR3 in amino acids: CSAREPPGQPYEQYF. CDR3 nucleotide sequence: TGCAGTGCTAGAGAACCCCCGGGGCAACCCTACGAGCAGTACTTC.